One sample yielded the 9 T cell receptor beta chains listed below, sequenced in a study of metastatic and nonmetastatic thyroid tumors. All patients were untreated before thyroid surgery. TCRdb reassembled clones from the PCR reads with MiXCR. The table has 15,000 to 20,000 clones, approximately 40% seen once. Sequencing was carried out using tumor tissue. Receptors originate from a female donor with papillary thyroid cancer or a benign thyroid nodule (not recorded which). Some clones in this sample may be carry-over from other donors' samples.

The chain has TRBV9 and TRBJ2-3; weak D call: TRBD2 (5 bases). This CDR3 spans 16 amino acids. Trimming shortened V by 3 bases and J by 0 bases, and 14 bases separated the two germline ends. CDR1 is SGDLS and CDR2 is YYNGEE in the germline V gene. CDR3 amino acids: CASSERAWASTDTQYF. In DNA, the CDR3 is TGTGCCAGCAGCGAGAGGGCGTGGGCTAGCACAGATACGCAGTATTTT.

This clone was counted between two and nine times. V gene TRBV25-1 combines with J gene TRBJ2-1; D is uncertain. The CDR3 loop spans 12 amino acids. Germline lookup yields CDR1 MGHDK and CDR2 SYGVNS. V lost 8 bases and J lost 7, with 12 bases in between. DNA for the CDR3: TGTGCCAGCGGGGTAGGGCGAAATGAGCAGTTCTTC. Encoded protein: CASGVGRNEQFF.

V gene TRBV6-1 combines with J gene TRBJ2-7; 7 positions match TRBD1. The CDR3 length is 15 residues. Germline V gene sequence: CDR1 MNHNS, CDR2 SASEGT. V was pared by 7 bases and J by 0 bases, with 9 bases of the junction left unmatched. This CDR3 is CASNNLRTGSYEQYF. CDR3 sequence (DNA): TGTGCCAGCAACAACCTCAGGACAGGCTCCTACGAGCAGTACTTC.

V is TRBV24-1 and J is TRBJ1-2, with D possibly TRBD1 on 6 matching bases. V lost 9 bases and J 3 bases, leaving 19 bases between the germline ends. CDR3 length: 15 amino acids. The germline V gene has CDR1 KGHDR and CDR2 SFDVKD. As DNA, the CDR3 is TGTGCCACCCTTAACGTCCGGGAGGGGGACTATGGCTACACCTTC. Its protein product is CATLNVREGDYGYTF.

With respect to this clone: The CDR3 ends on some other residue instead of the conserved phenylalanine or tryptophan, so this is likely a read error. The chain links TRBV28 to TRBJ2-7, with no clear D. V was shortened by 6 bases and J by 2 bases, with 17 bases between the two germline ends. This CDR3 has 15 amino acids. Germline-derived CDR1 and CDR2 are MDHEN and SYDVKM. The CDR3 sequence is CASSSPNPGPYEQYL. The DNA for the CDR3 is TGTGCCAGCAGCTCCCCCAACCCTGGCCCCTACGAGCAGTACCTC.

This clone showed up just a few times. The chain combines TRBV10-1 with TRBJ1-6; the D gene is possibly TRBD1 (6 bases). The length of the CDR3 is 12 residues. V was pared by 6 bases and J by 10 bases, with 10 bases between. CDR1 and CDR2 from the germline V gene are WNHNN and SYGVQD (reference sequence). CDR3 sequence reads: CASSEDRSPLHF. In nucleotides, the CDR3 is TGCGCCAGCAGCGAGGACAGATCACCCCTCCACTTT.

The chain couples TRBV2 to TRBJ2-7, with D perhaps being TRBD1 or TRBD2 (6 bases each). V was shortened by 2 bases and J by 7 bases, with 24 bases between the two germline ends. This CDR3 spans 17 amino acids. Germline V gene lookup returns CDR1 SNHLY and CDR2 FYNNEI. This CDR3 is CASSESRGDSSLGEQYF. CDR3 sequence (DNA): TGTGCCAGCAGTGAAAGTAGGGGGGACTCGTCCCTCGGGGAGCAGTACTTC.

This clone turned up a few times. The chain joins TRBV2 to TRBJ2-6; D not certain. The CDR3 loop spans 13 amino acids. Germline V lookup: CDR1 SNHLY, CDR2 FYNNEI. V lost 8 bases, J lost 4 bases, and 9 bases lay in between. CDR3 region: CASRTRGANVLTF. The CDR3 DNA reads TGTGCCAGCCGCACGCGGGGGGCCAACGTCCTGACTTTC.

V is TRBV6-1 and J is TRBJ2-1, with 9 nucleotides matching TRBD2. The trim removed 4 bases at V and 5 bases at J, leaving 12 bases unmatched. Germline V gene lookup returns CDR1 MNHNS and CDR2 SASEGT. The CDR3 length is 17 residues. The CDR3 DNA reads as TGTGCCAGCAGTGGCCCCTCTAGGACTAGCGCCGACAATGAGCAGTTCTTC. Protein: CASSGPSRTSADNEQFF.